These T cell receptor beta chains were read from a single sample in a study of T cell changes during pregnancy in multiple sclerosis. Data came from immunoSEQ multiplex PCR; TCRdb stores just in-frame clones and leaves some out. The table lists approximately 110,000 clones, about 89% of them singletons. Source: peripheral blood, taken after pregnancy. The receptors come from a female donor with multiple sclerosis, enrolled in a pregnancy study. Each CDR3 is given with its conserved first and last residue. Fields, in order: clone size, D gene, J gene, V gene, CDR3 protein, CDR3 DNA. The D gene is left open where the match is weak. Clone size appears in some rows only: once, few, many, or a class for an expanded clone.

NA | TRBD1 | TRBJ1-4 | TRBV4-2 | CASSRDRDREEKLFF | TGTGCCAGCAGCCGAGACCGGGACAGAGAAGAAAAACTGTTTTTT
NA | NA | TRBJ1-3 | TRBV18 | CASSRKGLSNSGNTIYF | TGTGCCAGCTCACGTAAGGGGTTGTCGAACTCTGGAAACACCATATATTTT
NA | TRBD1 | TRBJ2-7 | TRBV19 | CASSPQDRAYEQYF | TGTGCCAGTAGTCCACAGGACAGGGCCTACGAGCAGTACTTC
NA | NA | TRBJ2-7 | TRBV6-5 | CASSSTGVNSYEQYF | TGTGCCAGCAGTTCTACGGGGGTCAACTCCTACGAGCAGTACTTC
NA | NA | TRBJ2-3 | TRBV9 | CASSVVGWGTDTQYF | TGTGCCAGCAGCGTAGTCGGGTGGGGCACAGATACGCAGTATTTT
NA | TRBD1 | TRBJ1-1 | TRBV27 | CASSSTGQGQGAFF | TGTGCCAGCAGTTCGACCGGACAGGGGCAGGGAGCTTTCTTT
NA | NA | TRBJ1-4 | TRBV2 | CASVEVTRNEKLFF | TGTGCCAGCGTAGAGGTAACACGTAATGAAAAACTGTTTTTT
NA | NA | TRBJ1-1 | TRBV6-5 | CASSYSGAVAEAFF | TGTGCCAGCAGTTATTCAGGGGCAGTCGCTGAAGCTTTCTTT
once | NA | TRBJ1-2 | TRBV6-6 | CASSSRDYGYTF | TGTGCCAGCAGTTCGCGGGACTATGGCTACACCTTC
NA | NA | TRBJ1-2 | TRBV6-1 | CASSELGQEANYGYTF | TGTGCCAGCAGTGAACTGGGGCAGGAAGCTAACTATGGCTACACCTTC
NA | TRBD1 | TRBJ2-7 | TRBV7-2 | CASSSRQGSGEQYF | TGTGCCAGCAGCTCGAGACAGGGTTCTGGCGAGCAGTACTTC
NA | NA | TRBJ2-1 | TRBV6-6 | CASSYPGGKYEQFF | TGTGCCAGCAGTTACCCCGGAGGGAAGTATGAGCAGTTCTTC
NA | NA | TRBJ2-5 | TRBV4-1 | CASSQGDSWETQYF | TGCGCCAGCAGCCAGGGGGACTCTTGGGAGACCCAGTACTTC
NA | TRBD2 | TRBJ2-3 | TRBV13 | CASSPIRAGGTDTQYF | TGTGCCAGCAGCCCGATTCGAGCGGGGGGAACAGATACGCAGTATTTT
NA | NA | TRBJ2-7 | TRBV14 | CASSQVIPTGEQYF | TGTGCCAGCAGCCAAGTTATCCCGACAGGAGAGCAGTACTTC
NA | TRBD2 | TRBJ2-1 | TRBV6-4 | CASSDRLAGGPNEQFF | TGTGCCAGCAGTGACCGACTAGCGGGCGGGCCCAATGAGCAGTTCTTC
NA | NA | TRBJ2-7 | TRBV30 | CAWGDRPYEQYF | TGTGCCTGGGGCGACAGGCCCTACGAGCAGTACTTC
NA | NA | TRBJ1-2 | TRBV15 | CATSRQTLVRGYTF | TGTGCCACCAGCAGGCAAACGTTAGTCCGGGGCTACACCTTC
NA | NA | TRBJ1-5 | TRBV2 | CASLGDRTRGQPQHF | TGTGCCAGCCTAGGAGACAGGACCCGGGGACAGCCCCAGCATTTT
NA | NA | TRBJ2-5 | TRBV18 | CASSPGGQAQYF | TGTGCCAGCTCACCCGGGGGGCAGGCCCAGTACTTC
NA | TRBD2 | TRBJ2-5 | TRBV5-6 | CASSYGLAGGGETQYF | TGTGCCAGCAGCTACGGACTAGCGGGGGGAGGGGAGACCCAGTACTTC
few | NA | TRBJ1-2 | TRBV5-4 | CASSLDQGTNGYTF | TGTGCCAGCAGCTTGGATCAGGGGACCAATGGCTACACCTTC
once | NA | TRBJ1-1 | TRBV27 | CASSFYREAPEAFF | TGTGCCAGCAGTTTTTACAGGGAAGCCCCTGAAGCTTTCTTT
NA | TRBD1 | TRBJ1-2 | TRBV5-1 | CASSKTGDYGYTF | TGCGCCAGCAGCAAGACAGGGGACTATGGCTACACCTTC
once | TRBD2 | TRBJ2-3 | TRBV2 | CASRKGLAGTDTQYF | TGTGCCAGCAGGAAGGGACTAGCGGGCACAGATACGCAGTATTTT
many | TRBD2 | TRBJ2-1 | TRBV5-1 | CASSLEAGGPYNEQFF | TGCGCCAGCAGCTTGGAGGCGGGGGGGCCCTACAATGAGCAGTTCTTC
NA | NA | TRBJ2-5 | TRBV4-2 | CASSQDIHRKETQYF | TGTGCCAGCAGCCAAGATATACACAGAAAAGAGACCCAGTACTTC
NA | NA | TRBJ2-3 | TRBV7-9 | CASSETRSSDTQYF | TGTGCCAGCAGTGAAACAAGATCTTCAGATACGCAGTATTTT
NA | NA | TRBJ1-2 | TRBV5-1 | CASSLDRDYGYTF | TGCGCCAGCAGCTTGGACCGGGACTATGGCTACACCTTC
few | NA | TRBJ2-2 | TRBV6-6 | CASASRTARGELFF | TGTGCCAGCGCCTCTCGAACGGCGAGGGGGGAGCTGTTTTTT
few | TRBD1 | TRBJ1-6 | TRBV15 | CATSPTGFNSPLHF | TGTGCCACCAGCCCGACAGGGTTTAATTCACCCCTCCACTTT
NA | NA | TRBJ1-1 | TRBV29-1 | CSVVRQTEAFF | TGCAGCGTTGTGAGGCAGACTGAAGCTTTCTTT
NA | NA | TRBJ1-2 | TRBV30 | CAWSVGDNYGYTF | TGTGCCTGGAGTGTGGGCGATAACTATGGCTACACCTTC
NA | NA | TRBJ1-4 | TRBV19 | CATAPVPTNEKLFF | TGTGCCACCGCGCCGGTTCCAACTAATGAAAAACTGTTTTTT
NA | NA | TRBJ2-7 | TRBV6-5 | CASTQGLRGEQYF | TGTGCCAGCACCCAGGGACTCCGGGGCGAGCAGTACTTC
NA | TRBD2 | TRBJ2-3 | TRBV27 | CASNRLAGYHGTDTQYF | TGTGCCAGCAATAGACTAGCGGGGTATCACGGCACAGATACGCAGTATTTT
NA | TRBD1 | TRBJ1-1 | TRBV19 | CASTITGVPTEAFF | TGTGCCAGTACCATTACAGGGGTACCCACTGAAGCTTTCTTT
NA | TRBD1 | TRBJ1-1 | TRBV5-1 | CASSLPGQGKSSEAFF | TGCGCCAGCAGCTTGCCCGGACAGGGGAAGTCTTCTGAAGCTTTCTTT
NA | TRBD1 | TRBJ1-5 | TRBV25-1 | CASSFRAKGQGFSQPQHF | TGTGCCAGCAGTTTTCGGGCGAAGGGACAGGGGTTCTCTCAGCCCCAGCATTTT
NA | TRBD2 | TRBJ2-3 | TRBV9 | CASSESSGGRTDTQYF | TGTGCCAGCAGCGAGTCTAGCGGGGGGAGGACAGATACGCAGTATTTT
NA | TRBD1 | TRBJ2-7 | TRBV7-9 | CASRGGGEQYF | TGTGCCAGCAGAGGGGGCGGAGAGCAGTACTTC
NA | NA | TRBJ2-1 | TRBV7-3 | CASSLGSHEQFF | TGTGCCAGCAGCTTGGGGAGCCATGAGCAGTTCTTC
NA | NA | TRBJ1-4 | TRBV7-9 | CASSLDGEGGKLFF | TGTGCCAGCAGCTTAGACGGGGAAGGTGGGAAACTGTTTTTT
NA | TRBD1 | TRBJ2-7 | TRBV13 | CASSPDRGTLEQYF | TGTGCCAGCAGCCCCGACAGGGGAACCTTGGAGCAGTACTTC
once | NA | TRBJ1-2 | TRBV5-1 | CASSLVGTTYGYTF | TGCGCCAGCAGCTTGGTTGGGACTACCTATGGCTACACCTTC
NA | TRBD2 | TRBJ2-2 | TRBV5-4 | CATIGGGGGTGELFF | TGTGCCACGATCGGCGGGGGGGGAGGTACCGGGGAGCTGTTTTTT
few | NA | TRBJ1-2 | TRBV30 | CAWSVQVYGYTF | TGTGCCTGGAGTGTGCAGGTGTATGGCTACACCTTC
once | NA | TRBJ1-1 | TRBV27 | CASRDSYTEAFF | TGTGCCAGCAGAGACAGTTACACTGAAGCTTTCTTT
NA | TRBD1 | TRBJ1-2 | TRBV7-8 | CASSLGGTGGSGYTF | TGTGCCAGCAGCTTAGGGGGGACAGGAGGTTCTGGCTACACCTTC
NA | TRBD1 | TRBJ1-1 | TRBV15 | CATSNRQGWNTEAFF | TGTGCCACCAGCAACCGACAGGGATGGAACACTGAAGCTTTCTTT
NA | TRBD2 | TRBJ2-7 | TRBV18 | CASSLYGLAGEAYEQYF | TGTGCCAGCTCACTTTACGGACTAGCGGGGGAGGCCTACGAGCAGTACTTC
NA | NA | TRBJ2-1 | TRBV7-9 | CASSHQGNEQFF | TGTGCCAGCAGCCACCAGGGCAATGAGCAGTTCTTC